Sequencing of this T cell receptor (beta chain) was carried out in a study of cytomegalovirus exposure and HLA in healthy donors. PCR amplification relied on 60 Vbeta primers (plus 13 Jbeta primers). TCRdb keeps only in-frame clones here, not all; method: immunoSEQ multiplex PCR. Here the sample spans 190,000 or so clones, 80% to 85% being singletons. CDR1 is SGHTA and CDR2 is FQGNSA in the germline V gene. The ends were cut back, 3 bases at V and 3 bases at J, with 15 bases in the middle. This CDR3 has 15 residues. The chain recombines TRBV7-2 with TRBJ2-7; possibly TRBD2 for D (7 bases). The sequencing sample was made of PBMCs. This clonotype was obtained from a woman aged 45 to 65 in good health and CMV-seropositive. CDR3 sequence: CASSLGGQAFYEQYF. In nucleotides, the CDR3 is TGTGCCAGCAGCTTGGGGGGGCAGGCGTTCTACGAGCAGTACTTC.